The subject of this entry is one TCR beta chain. What it binds is not known. The entry originates in a study of cytomegalovirus exposure and HLA in healthy donors. The study, taken as a whole, reports: In vitro confirmation showed a few CMV-associated chains to be CMV antigen specific.

The donors were healthy bone marrow donors. Primers: 60 Vbeta forward and 13 Jbeta reverse. The data were produced by immunoSEQ multiplex PCR, yet TCRdb's version contains in-frame clones alone and is incomplete. The repertoire includes 110,000 to 150,000 clones, about four fifths of them detected once, and 4% to 4.5% sits in the top ten. In germline, CDR1 is LGHNA, CDR2 YNFKEQ. The V end was cut by 5 bases, the J end by 6 bases, with 13 bases between. The CDR3 is 13 amino acids. The chain combines TRBV4-2 with TRBJ1-2, with D maybe TRBD1 (5 bases). The sequencing input was PBMCs. The clonotype comes from a woman aged 35 to 49 in good health and CMV-seropositive. DNA of the CDR3: TGTGCCAGCAGCAGTTGGGGGGGGGATGGCTACACCTTC. Amino acids: CASSSWGGDGYTF.